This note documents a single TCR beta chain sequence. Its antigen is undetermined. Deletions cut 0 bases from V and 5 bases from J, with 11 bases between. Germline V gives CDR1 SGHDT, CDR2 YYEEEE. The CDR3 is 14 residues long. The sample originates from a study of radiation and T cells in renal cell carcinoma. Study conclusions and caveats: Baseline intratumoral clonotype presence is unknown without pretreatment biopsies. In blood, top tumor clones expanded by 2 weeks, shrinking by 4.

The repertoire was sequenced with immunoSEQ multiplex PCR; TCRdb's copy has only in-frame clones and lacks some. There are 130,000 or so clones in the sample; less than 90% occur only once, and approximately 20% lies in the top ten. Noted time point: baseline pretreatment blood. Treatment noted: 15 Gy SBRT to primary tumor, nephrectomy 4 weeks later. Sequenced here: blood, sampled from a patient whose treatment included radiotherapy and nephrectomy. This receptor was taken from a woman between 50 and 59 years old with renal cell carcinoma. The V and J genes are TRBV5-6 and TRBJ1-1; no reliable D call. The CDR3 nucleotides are TGTGCCAGCAGCTTGGGGAGGAGAGGGACTGAAGCTTTCTTT. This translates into CASSLGRRGTEAFF.